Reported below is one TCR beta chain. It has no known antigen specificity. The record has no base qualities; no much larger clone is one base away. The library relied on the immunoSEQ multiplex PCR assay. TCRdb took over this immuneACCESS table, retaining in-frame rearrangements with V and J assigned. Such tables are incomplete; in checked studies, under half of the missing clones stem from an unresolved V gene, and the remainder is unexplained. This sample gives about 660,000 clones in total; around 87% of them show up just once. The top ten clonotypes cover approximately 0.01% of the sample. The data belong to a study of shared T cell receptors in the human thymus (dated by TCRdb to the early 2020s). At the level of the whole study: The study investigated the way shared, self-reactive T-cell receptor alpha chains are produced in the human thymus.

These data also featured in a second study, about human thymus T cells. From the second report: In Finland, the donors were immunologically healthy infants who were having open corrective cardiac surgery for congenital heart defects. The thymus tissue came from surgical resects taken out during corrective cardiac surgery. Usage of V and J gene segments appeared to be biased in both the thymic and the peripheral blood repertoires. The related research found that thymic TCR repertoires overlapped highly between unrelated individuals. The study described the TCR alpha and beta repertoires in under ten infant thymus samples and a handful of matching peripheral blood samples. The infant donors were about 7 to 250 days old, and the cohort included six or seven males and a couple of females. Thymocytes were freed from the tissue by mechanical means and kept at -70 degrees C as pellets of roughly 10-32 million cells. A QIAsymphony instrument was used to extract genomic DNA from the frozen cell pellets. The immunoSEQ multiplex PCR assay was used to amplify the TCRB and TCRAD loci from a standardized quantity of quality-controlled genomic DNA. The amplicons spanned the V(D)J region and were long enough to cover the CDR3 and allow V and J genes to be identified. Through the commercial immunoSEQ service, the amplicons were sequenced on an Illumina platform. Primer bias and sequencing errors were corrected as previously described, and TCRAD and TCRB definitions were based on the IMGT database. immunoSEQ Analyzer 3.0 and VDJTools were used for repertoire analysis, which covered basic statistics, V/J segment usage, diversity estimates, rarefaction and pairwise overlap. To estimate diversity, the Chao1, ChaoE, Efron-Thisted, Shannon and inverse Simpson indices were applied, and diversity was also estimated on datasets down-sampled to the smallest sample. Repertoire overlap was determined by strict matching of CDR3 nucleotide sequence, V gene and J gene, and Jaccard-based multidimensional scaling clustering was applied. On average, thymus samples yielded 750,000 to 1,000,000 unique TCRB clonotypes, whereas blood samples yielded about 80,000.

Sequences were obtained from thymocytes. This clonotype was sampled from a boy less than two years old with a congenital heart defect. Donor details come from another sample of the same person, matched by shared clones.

The CDR3 is CASSQGSRQSAGELFF. The sequence in DNA is TGTGCCAGCAGCCAAGGATCCAGGCAGTCGGCCGGGGAGCTGTTTTTT. The chain was built from TRBV14 and TRBJ2-2; no confident D gene assignment can be made. V and J are truncated by 1 base and 6 bases respectively, leaving an intervening sequence of 15 bases. CDR1 and CDR2, per the germline V gene, are SGHDN and FVKESK. The CDR3, cysteine through phenylalanine, is 16 amino acids long. The entry retains the CDR3 DNA only, 48 bases that are in frame from base 1. The CDR3, completed at both ends by the reference TRBV14 and TRBJ2-2 genes, gives the full variable domain EAGVTQFPSHSVIEKGQTVTLRCDPISGHDNLYWYRRVMGKEIKFLLHFVKESKQDESGMPNNRFLAERTGGTYSTLKVQPAELEDSGVYFCASSQGSRQSAGELFFGEGSRLTVL.